This TCR beta chain was identified in a study of OX40 agonist ivuxolimab in advanced cancers. Study-level information: Every 2 weeks, patients received ivuxolimab intravenously, dosed at 0.01 to 10 mg/kg. Whole-study findings and limits: The expanded peripheral T cells' antigen specificity was not determined. By week 6 at 0.1 to 3.0 mg/kg, blood CD4+ and CD8+ T cells had expanded clonally.

Worth noting for this clone: Its specificity is not known.

TCRdb's copy holds only in-frame clones and misses some; the assay was immunoSEQ multiplex PCR. The sample holds tens of thousands of clones, approximately 90% seen once. The CDR3 covers 14 residues. V was pared by 6 bases and J by 2 bases, with 11 bases between. CDR1 is SEHNR and CDR2 is FQNEAQ in the germline V gene (reference sequence). The TCR originated in an adult with an advanced solid tumor such as melanoma, head and neck, liver or kidney cancer. The specimen was CD4+ or CD8+ T cells sorted from blood, collected in a trial of the OX40 agonist ivuxolimab. This chain links TRBV7-9 with TRBJ2-1; D is possibly TRBD2 (6 bases). The CDR3 loop reads CASRDGGTYNEQFF. In nucleotides, the CDR3 is TGTGCCAGCAGGGACGGGGGAACCTACAATGAGCAGTTCTTC.